This T cell receptor (beta chain) was sequenced for a study of T cell responses to AZD1222 COVID-19 vaccine (dated by TCRdb to 2020 to 2022). Turning to the overall study: TCR sequencing covered more than 230 trial participants: 200 to 220 given two doses of AZD1222 and approximately 25 given two doses of MenACWY control vaccine. Trial participants were enrolled into age subgroups of 18-55, 56-69 and 70-plus years, which contained 148, 28 and 57 TCR-sequenced participants, respectively. The full study reports these points: In the small 56-69-year group, the increase in depth fell short of significance, most likely because of low power. Spike-specific TCR breadth and depth rose significantly after two AZD1222 doses compared with day 0 and with MenACWY recipients. Conclusions about previously exposed vaccinees are limited because only five to seven AZD1222 recipients were SARS-CoV-2 seropositive at baseline. CD4 TCRs associated with the vaccine covered the entire spike protein, and the dominant responses were in regions 160-218 and 743-854. Participants were mostly white British, with more females than males. The authors suggested clonal diversity may have been underestimated. Because no day 14 peak-response samples were available, the repertoires could be characterized only after the peak T cell response. Reportedly, close to half of the unique spike-specific TCRs recognized epitopes lying outside the regions that are mutated in the B.1.351 and B.1.1.7 variants.

The meaning of the sample's time point label: about 28 days (+/-7) after the second vaccine dose. AZD1222 recipients whose second dose came at about 4 weeks and those whose second dose came at about 12 weeks were combined into one group, since spike-specific TCR depth and breadth did not differ between the two schedules. Samples from vaccinated people were obtained from the UK trials COV001 and COV002, which included a single-blind randomized controlled phase 2/3 trial of AZD1222 (ChAdOx1 nCoV-19) in healthy adults. For TCRbeta chain sequencing, PBMC samples from trial participants were taken at day 0 and at day 28 after the second dose. The CDR3 regions of human TCRbeta chains were subjected to immunosequencing. The original pipeline was this. Repertoire TCRs were checked for matches against a reference library of SARS-CoV-2-specific TCRs that had been generated using the MIRA antigen-specificity platform. Breadth was defined as the fraction of unique TCRs that were SARS-CoV-2-associated. Depth was defined as the fraction of total T cells that were SARS-CoV-2-associated. Using the MIRA data, each spike-specific TCR was mapped to the spike region that the TCR reacts to and placed in a CD4 or CD8 class. Log10-transformed breadth and depth values were compared by one-way ANOVA with Sidak's multiple comparisons tests. In its TCRdb copy, this immuneACCESS table keeps in-frame sequences only and misses some clones. Where compared with another copy, unresolved V genes explain less than half of these, and the others have no known cause. The D gene and trimming were derived from the DNA, and the V and J assignments and clone size from that table. This sample has roughly 150,000 clones in its table, and about 83% of those were observed once. The top ten constitute around 1.1% of the sample.

With regard to this clone: What this receptor recognizes is not known. Base qualities were left out, and no much larger clone turns up one base away.

Trimming removed 4 bases from V and 1 base from J; the gene matches leave 6 bases unexplained. CDR1 SGHVS and CDR2 FNYEAQ are derived from the germline V gene. The CDR3 numbers 15 residues from cysteine through phenylalanine. Of the read, only the CDR3 DNA is kept; its 45 bases are in frame from base 1. The V and J segments used are TRBV7-6 and TRBJ2-5; 7 central bases correspond to TRBD2. The TCR was taken from an adult who received the AZD1222 COVID-19 vaccine. The sample consisted of peripheral blood, taken 28 days after the second AZD1222 dose. The nucleotides read TGTGCCAGCAGCTCGGGTCGGACTAGCCAAGAGACCCAGTACTTC. The encoded protein is CASSSGRTSQETQYF. Joined to the reference TRBV7-6 and TRBJ2-5 proteins, this CDR3 gives the full variable domain: GAGVSQSPRYKVTKRGQDVALRCDPISGHVSLYWYRQALGQGPEFLTYFNYEAQQDKSGLPNDRFSAERPEGSISTLTIQRTEQRDSAMYRCASSSGRTSQETQYFGPGTRLLVL.